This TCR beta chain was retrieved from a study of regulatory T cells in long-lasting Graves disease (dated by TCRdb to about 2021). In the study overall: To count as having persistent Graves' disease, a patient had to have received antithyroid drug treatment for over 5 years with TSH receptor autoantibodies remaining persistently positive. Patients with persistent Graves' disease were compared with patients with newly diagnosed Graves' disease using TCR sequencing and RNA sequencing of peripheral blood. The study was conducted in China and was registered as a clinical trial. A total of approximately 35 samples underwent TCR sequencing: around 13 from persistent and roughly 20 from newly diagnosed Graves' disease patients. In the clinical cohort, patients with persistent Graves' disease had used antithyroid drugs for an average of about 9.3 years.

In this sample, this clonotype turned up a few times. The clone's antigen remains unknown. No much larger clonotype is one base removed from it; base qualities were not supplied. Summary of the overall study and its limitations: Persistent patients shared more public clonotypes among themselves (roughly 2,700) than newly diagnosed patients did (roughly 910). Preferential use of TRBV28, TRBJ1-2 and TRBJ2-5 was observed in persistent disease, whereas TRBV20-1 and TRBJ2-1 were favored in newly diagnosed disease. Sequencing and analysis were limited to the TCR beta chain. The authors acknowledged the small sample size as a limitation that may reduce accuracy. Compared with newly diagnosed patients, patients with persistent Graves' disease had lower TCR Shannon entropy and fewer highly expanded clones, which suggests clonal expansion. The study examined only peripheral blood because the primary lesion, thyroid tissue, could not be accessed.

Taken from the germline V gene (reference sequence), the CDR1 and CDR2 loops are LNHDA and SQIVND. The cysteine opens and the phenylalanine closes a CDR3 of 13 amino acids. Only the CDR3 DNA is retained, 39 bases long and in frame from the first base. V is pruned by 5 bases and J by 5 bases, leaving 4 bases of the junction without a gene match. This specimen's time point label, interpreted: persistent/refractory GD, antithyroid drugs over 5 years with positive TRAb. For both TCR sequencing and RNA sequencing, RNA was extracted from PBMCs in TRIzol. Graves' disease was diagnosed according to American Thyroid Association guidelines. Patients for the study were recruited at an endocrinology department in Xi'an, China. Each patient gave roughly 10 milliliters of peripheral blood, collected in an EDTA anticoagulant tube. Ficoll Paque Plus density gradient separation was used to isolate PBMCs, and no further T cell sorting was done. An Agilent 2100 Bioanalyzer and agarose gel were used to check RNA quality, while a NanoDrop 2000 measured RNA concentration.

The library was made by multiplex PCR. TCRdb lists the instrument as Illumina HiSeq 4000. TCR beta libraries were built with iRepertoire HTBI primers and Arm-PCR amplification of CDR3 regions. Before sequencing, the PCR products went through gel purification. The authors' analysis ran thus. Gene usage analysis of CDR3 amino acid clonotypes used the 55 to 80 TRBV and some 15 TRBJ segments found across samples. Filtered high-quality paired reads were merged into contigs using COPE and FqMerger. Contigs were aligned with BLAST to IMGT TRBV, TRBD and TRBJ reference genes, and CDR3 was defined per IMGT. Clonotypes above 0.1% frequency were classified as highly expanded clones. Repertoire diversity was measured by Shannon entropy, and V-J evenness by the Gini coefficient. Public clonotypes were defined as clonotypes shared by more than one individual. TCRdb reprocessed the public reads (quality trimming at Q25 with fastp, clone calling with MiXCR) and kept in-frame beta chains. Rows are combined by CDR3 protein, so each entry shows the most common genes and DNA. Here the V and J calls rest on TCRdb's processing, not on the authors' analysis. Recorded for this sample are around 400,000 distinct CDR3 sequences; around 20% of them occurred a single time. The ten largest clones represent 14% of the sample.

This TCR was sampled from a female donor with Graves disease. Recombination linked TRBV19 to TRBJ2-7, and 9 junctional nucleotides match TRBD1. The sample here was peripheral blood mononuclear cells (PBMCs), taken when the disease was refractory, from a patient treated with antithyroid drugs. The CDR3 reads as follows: CASSRGTGNEQYF. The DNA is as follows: TGTGCCAGTAGTCGGGGGACAGGGAACGAGCAGTACTTC.